Listed below are T cell receptor beta chains from one sample, sequenced in a study of cytomegalovirus exposure and HLA in healthy donors. Generated by immunoSEQ multiplex PCR, the TCRdb table keeps only in-frame clones and is missing some. This sample carries about 140,000 clones, around four fifths of them seen once, and the ten largest clones take roughly 3.4%. Sequenced sample: PBMCs. These TCRs come from a male donor in good health and CMV-seronegative. The CDR3 runs from the conserved cysteine through the conserved F or W. A D gene is named only where the DNA matches it firmly. Clone size is not always given. Where it is, it says once, few, many or a class for expanded clones.

>TRBD1|-|TRBJ1-3|TRBV6-5
TGTGCCAGCAGCCCCGACAGGGCTTCTGGAAACACCATATATTTT
CASSPDRASGNTIYF
>-|few|TRBJ2-7|TRBV18
TGTGCCAGCTCACCAGGCAGCTACGAGCAGTACTTC
CASSPGSYEQYF
>-|once|TRBJ1-5|TRBV6-6
TGTGCCAGCAGTTACTGGGGAGGGCATCAGCCCCAGCATTTT
CASSYWGGHQPQHF
>-|few|TRBJ2-3|TRBV6-5
TGTGCCAGCAGTTACACCAGGGTTCTGGATACGCAGTATTTT
CASSYTRVLDTQYF
>TRBD1|once|TRBJ2-5|TRBV11-2
TGTGCCAGCAGTTCTGTGGGACAGGGGGGGGAGACCCAGTACTTC
CASSSVGQGGETQYF
>TRBD1|-|TRBJ2-5|TRBV11-2
TGTGCCAGCAGCCTCCTCGGACAGGGGGTTACGGAGACCCAGTACTTC
CASSLLGQGVTETQYF
>-|once|TRBJ1-5|TRBV10-2
TGCGCCAGCAGTGAGGAAAGCATTTATAGCAATCAGCCCCAGCATTTT
CASSEESIYSNQPQHF
>TRBD2|-|TRBJ2-1|TRBV7-9
TGTGCCAGCAGCTTACTAGCGGGAGCCTACAATGAGCAGTTCTTC
CASSLLAGAYNEQFF
>-|once|TRBJ1-5|TRBV2
TGTGCCAGCAGGATACAGGGATCTAGCAATCAGCCCCAGCATTTT
CASRIQGSSNQPQHF
>-|-|TRBJ2-3|TRBV2
TGTGCCAGCAGTGAATTCCCAGGCCCCGTGACGACAGATACGCAGTATTTT
CASSEFPGPVTTDTQYF
>-|-|TRBJ2-1|TRBV7-9
TGTGCCAGCAGCCCGGACAATGAGCAGTTCTTC
CASSPDNEQFF
>-|-|TRBJ2-7|TRBV7-9
TGTTCCAGCAGCTTATCTTTCAGGGAAATTTCCTACGAGCAGTACTTC
CSSSLSFREISYEQYF
>TRBD1|-|TRBJ1-2|TRBV5-6
TGTGCCAGCAGCCCGCGCGACGGGACAGGGGGCGAAGGCTACACCTTC
CASSPRDGTGGEGYTF
>-|-|TRBJ1-2|TRBV7-2
TGTGCCAGCAGCTTAGCGCTAAGTTCCTATGGCTACACCTTC
CASSLALSSYGYTF
>-|few|TRBJ2-7|TRBV6-1
TGTGCCAGCAATTCAATGGACAGCCCCTACGAGCAGTACTTC
CASNSMDSPYEQYF
>-|-|TRBJ1-6|TRBV2
TGTGCCAGCATTACAGGGTCATCACCCCTCCACTTT
CASITGSSPLHF
>-|-|TRBJ2-7|TRBV21-1
TGTGCCAGCAGCAGGGGCCCACCGACGCCGCAGCACAACGAGCAGTACTTC
CASSRGPPTPQHNEQYF
>-|-|TRBJ2-6|TRBV11-1
TGTGCCAGCAGCTTAGCGACTGGCTCTGGGGCCAACGTCCTGACTTTC
CASSLATGSGANVLTF
>-|-|TRBJ1-1|TRBV6-4
TGTGCCAGCACGCAAACCTCAGAGAACACTGAAGCTTTCTTT
CASTQTSENTEAFF
>-|-|TRBJ2-1|TRBV4-1
TGCGCCAGCAGCCAAGATGATCCTTTCAGCTCCTACAATGAGCAGTTCTTC
CASSQDDPFSSYNEQFF
>-|-|TRBJ2-2|TRBV29-1
TGCAGCGTTTGGGGCGACACCGGGGAGCTGTTTTTT
CSVWGDTGELFF
>-|-|TRBJ2-7|TRBV5-1
TGCGCCAGCAGCTTATCCGACAGCCCCTCCTACGAGCAGTACTTC
CASSLSDSPSYEQYF
>-|few|TRBJ2-1|TRBV12-5
TGTGCTAGTGGTACGGACTACAACCCCTCAGATGAGCAGTTCTTC
CASGTDYNPSDEQFF
>TRBD1|-|TRBJ1-3|TRBV12-5
TGTGCTAGTGGTTTGGTCCTAACAGGGGGGGCTGGAAACACCATATATTTT
CASGLVLTGGAGNTIYF
>TRBD2|-|TRBJ2-5|TRBV13
TGTGCCAGCAGTGGACTAGCGGACCAAGAGACCCAGTACTTC
CASSGLADQETQYF
>-|-|TRBJ2-2|TRBV27
TGTGCCAGCAGTTTAATCGCGCGGAACACCGGGGAGCTGTTTTTT
CASSLIARNTGELFF
>-|-|TRBJ1-1|TRBV5-6
TGTGCCAGCAGCTTTGGCAGGGGCGGTGAAGCTTTCTTT
CASSFGRGGEAFF
>-|-|TRBJ2-1|TRBV30
TGTGCCTGGAGTCCCCGGTGGGGCGTCAATGAGCAGTTCTTC
CAWSPRWGVNEQFF
>TRBD2|-|TRBJ2-2|TRBV6-6
TGTGCCAGCAGTTACTCGCGGGGGACGTATCCCGGGGAGCTGTTTTTT
CASSYSRGTYPGELFF
>-|-|TRBJ1-6|TRBV7-8
TGTGCCAGCAGCTTATCGCCGGGATCCTATAATTCACCCCTCCACTTT
CASSLSPGSYNSPLHF
>TRBD1|-|TRBJ2-5|TRBV10-2
TGCGCCAGCAGTGATTTTTTGGGACAGCAAGAGACCCAGTACTTC
CASSDFLGQQETQYF
>TRBD1|-|TRBJ2-5|TRBV6-5
TGTGCCAGCAGCCGTACACAGGGGTCGGGGGAGACCCAGTACTTC
CASSRTQGSGETQYF
>-|-|TRBJ2-5|TRBV4-2
TGTGCCAGCAGCCACCCCGGGGGAAAGACCCAGTACTTC
CASSHPGGKTQYF
>TRBD2|-|TRBJ2-5|TRBV25-1
TGTGCCAGCAGCCCCATGGGGATACTAGCGGGGCAAGAGACCCAGTACTTC
CASSPMGILAGQETQYF
>-|-|TRBJ2-1|TRBV9
TGTGCCAGCAGCGTAGCGGGAACTGGGAATGAGCAGTTCTTC
CASSVAGTGNEQFF
>-|-|TRBJ1-2|TRBV2
TGTGCCAGCAGTGATACAGGCGGCGGCTATGGCTACACCTTC
CASSDTGGGYGYTF
>-|-|TRBJ2-3|TRBV18
TGTGCCAGCTCACCAATTTTGAGGGCGCACACAGATACGCAGTATTTT
CASSPILRAHTDTQYF
>TRBD1|-|TRBJ1-2|TRBV10-3
TGTGCCATCAGGGGACAGGACAACTATGGCTACACCTTC
CAIRGQDNYGYTF
>-|-|TRBJ1-6|TRBV27
TGTGCCAGCAGTTTATCTAGGAGGAGCTCCTATAATTCACCCCTCCACTTT
CASSLSRRSSYNSPLHF
>-|-|TRBJ1-1|TRBV18
TGTGCCAGCTCACCATACCCCGCAGCTGAAGCTTTCTTT
CASSPYPAAEAFF
>-|-|TRBJ1-6|TRBV6-5
TGTGCCAGCAGTTACTCGAGTAGGGGGAGGGATTCACCCCTCCACTTT
CASSYSSRGRDSPLHF
>-|-|TRBJ1-2|TRBV6-1
TGTGCCAGCAGTGAAATGGGGCAGAGCTATGGCTACACCTTC
CASSEMGQSYGYTF
>TRBD1|-|TRBJ1-2|TRBV7-2
TGTGCCAGCAGCCAGCCCCCGGGACAGGGGGCGCGGGGCTACACCTTC
CASSQPPGQGARGYTF
>TRBD2|-|TRBJ2-3|TRBV10-3
TGTGCCATCAGTCCGACTAGCTCCAAAACAGATACGCAGTATTTT
CAISPTSSKTDTQYF
>TRBD2|-|TRBJ2-1|TRBV5-1
TGCGCCAGCAGCTCAGGACTAGCGGGGGTCTACAATGAGCAGTTCTTC
CASSSGLAGVYNEQFF
>-|-|TRBJ1-2|TRBV9
TGTGCCAGCAGCCCAGATCAGCGCCAGAGCTACACCTTC
CASSPDQRQSYTF
>-|few|TRBJ2-4|TRBV19
TGTGCCAGTAGCTTCAGGGAGGCGGACATTCAGTACTTC
CASSFREADIQYF
>-|few|TRBJ1-3|TRBV19
TGTGCCAGCCGTGGAAACACCATATATTTT
CASRGNTIYF
>-|once|TRBJ2-7|TRBV4-2
TGTGCCAGCAGCCTCGGGACGGGTGGGACTTACGAGCAGTACTTC
CASSLGTGGTYEQYF